The clone carrying this T cell receptor beta chain showed up just a few times. Antigen specificity is unknown. The data were obtained in a study of a mutant IDH1 vaccine in newly diagnosed glioma. About the study: Vaccination began 4-6 weeks post radiotherapy alone, or with temozolomide cycles. Averaging roughly 40 years of age, treated patients were approximately 62% male and 37.5% female. Pretreatment consisted of radiotherapy, temozolomide, or both, with most receiving both.

TCRdb's table, derived via immunoSEQ multiplex PCR, lists solely in-frame clones and lacks some. Of about 27,000 clones in the sample, 83% are singletons; the top ten hold roughly 30%. Germline CDR1 GTSNPN, CDR2 SVGIG (reference sequence). V lost 2 bases, J lost 0 bases, and 5 bases lay in between. CDR3 length: 13 residues. Whole-study findings and limits: Seemingly, top peripheral T cell clonotype changes bore no relation to pseudoprogression.

Time point meaning: week 35, safety follow-up. Vaccine doses each comprised 300 ug of mutant IDH1 20-mer peptide, with topical imiquimod. Sequenced material: PBMCs, taken from a glioma patient whose treatment included an IDH1 peptide vaccine. V usage is TRBV30 and J usage is TRBJ1-5; no definite D call. The clonotype comes from a man aged 25 to 45 with glioma. CDR3 coding DNA: TGTGCCTGGAGTAGAGATAGCAATCAGCCCCAGCATTTT. It yields the protein CAWSRDSNQPQHF.